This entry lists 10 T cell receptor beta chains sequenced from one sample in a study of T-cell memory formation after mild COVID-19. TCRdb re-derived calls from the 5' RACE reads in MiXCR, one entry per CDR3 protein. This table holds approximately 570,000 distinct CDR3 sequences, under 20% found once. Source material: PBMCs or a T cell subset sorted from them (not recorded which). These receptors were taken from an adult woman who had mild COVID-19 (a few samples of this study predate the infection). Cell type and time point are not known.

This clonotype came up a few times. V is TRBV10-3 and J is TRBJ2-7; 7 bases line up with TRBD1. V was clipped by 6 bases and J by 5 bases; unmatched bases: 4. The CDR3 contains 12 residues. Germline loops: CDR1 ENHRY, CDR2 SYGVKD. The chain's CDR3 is CAIRSTGDEQYF. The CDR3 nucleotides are TGTGCCATCAGGTCAACAGGGGACGAGCAGTACTTC.

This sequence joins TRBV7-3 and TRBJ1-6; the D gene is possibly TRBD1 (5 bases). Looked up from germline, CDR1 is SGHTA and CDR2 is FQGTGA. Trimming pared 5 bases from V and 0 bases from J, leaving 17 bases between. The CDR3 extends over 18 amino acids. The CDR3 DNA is TGTGCCAGCAGCCCACCCTCCCAGGGAAACTCCTATAATTCACCCCTCCACTTT. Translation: CASSPPSQGNSYNSPLHF.

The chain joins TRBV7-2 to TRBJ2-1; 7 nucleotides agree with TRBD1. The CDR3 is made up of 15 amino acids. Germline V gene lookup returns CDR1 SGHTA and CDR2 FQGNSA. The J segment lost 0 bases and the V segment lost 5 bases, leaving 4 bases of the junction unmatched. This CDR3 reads CASSMDRYSYNEQFF. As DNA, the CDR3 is TGTGCCAGCAGCATGGACAGGTACTCCTACAATGAGCAGTTCTTC. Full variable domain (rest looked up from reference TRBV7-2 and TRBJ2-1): GAGVSQSPSNKVTEKGKDVELRCDPISGHTALYWYRQSLGQGLEFLIYFQGNSAPDKSGLPSDRFSAERTGGSVSTLTIQRTQQEDSAVYLCASSMDRYSYNEQFFGPGTRLTVL.

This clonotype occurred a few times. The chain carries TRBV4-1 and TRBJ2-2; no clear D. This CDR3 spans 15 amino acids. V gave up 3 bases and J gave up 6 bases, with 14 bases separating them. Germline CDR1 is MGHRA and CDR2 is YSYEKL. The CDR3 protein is CASSHPSVSAGELFF. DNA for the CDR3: TGCGCCAGCAGCCATCCTTCCGTATCCGCCGGGGAGCTGTTTTTT.

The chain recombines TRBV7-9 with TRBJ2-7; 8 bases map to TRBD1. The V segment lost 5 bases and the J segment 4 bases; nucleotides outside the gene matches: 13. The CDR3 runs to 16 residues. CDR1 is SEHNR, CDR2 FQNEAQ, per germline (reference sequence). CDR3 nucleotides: TGTGCCAGCAGCCCACCGCTGGACAGGGAATCTTACGAGCAGTACTTC. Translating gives CASSPPLDRESYEQYF.

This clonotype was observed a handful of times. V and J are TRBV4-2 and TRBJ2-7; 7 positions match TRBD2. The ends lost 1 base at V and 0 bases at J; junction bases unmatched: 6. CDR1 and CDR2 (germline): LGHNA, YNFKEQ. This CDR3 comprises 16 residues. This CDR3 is CASSQASGGVSYEQYF. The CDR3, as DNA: TGTGCCAGCAGCCAAGCGAGTGGGGGGGTCTCCTACGAGCAGTACTTC.

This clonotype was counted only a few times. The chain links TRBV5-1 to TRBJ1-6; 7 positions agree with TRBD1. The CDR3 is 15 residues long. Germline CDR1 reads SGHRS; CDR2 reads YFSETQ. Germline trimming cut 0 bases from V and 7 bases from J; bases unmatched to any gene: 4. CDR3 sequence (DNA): TGCGCCAGCAGCTTGGTAGGGGGCGGCAATTCACCCCTCCACTTT. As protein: CASSLVGGGNSPLHF.

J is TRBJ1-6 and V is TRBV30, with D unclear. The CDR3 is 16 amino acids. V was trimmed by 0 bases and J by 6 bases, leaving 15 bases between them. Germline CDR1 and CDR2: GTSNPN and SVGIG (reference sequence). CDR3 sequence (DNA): TGTGCCTGGAGTGTCCGGCAGCACTTAAGTAATTCACCCCTCCACTTT. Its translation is CAWSVRQHLSNSPLHF.

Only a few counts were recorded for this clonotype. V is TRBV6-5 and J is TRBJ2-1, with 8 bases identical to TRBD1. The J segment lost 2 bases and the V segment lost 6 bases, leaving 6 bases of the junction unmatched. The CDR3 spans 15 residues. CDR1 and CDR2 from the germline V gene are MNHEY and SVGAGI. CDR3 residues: CASREQGVTYNEQFF. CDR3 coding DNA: TGTGCCAGCAGGGAACAGGGGGTCACCTACAATGAGCAGTTCTTC.

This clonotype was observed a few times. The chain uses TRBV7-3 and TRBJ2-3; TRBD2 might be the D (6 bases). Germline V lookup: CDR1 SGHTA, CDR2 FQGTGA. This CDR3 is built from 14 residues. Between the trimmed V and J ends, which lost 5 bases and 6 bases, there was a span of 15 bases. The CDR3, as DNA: TGTGCCAGCAGCCGATATGCGGGGCCCGATACGCAGTATTTT. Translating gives CASSRYAGPDTQYF.